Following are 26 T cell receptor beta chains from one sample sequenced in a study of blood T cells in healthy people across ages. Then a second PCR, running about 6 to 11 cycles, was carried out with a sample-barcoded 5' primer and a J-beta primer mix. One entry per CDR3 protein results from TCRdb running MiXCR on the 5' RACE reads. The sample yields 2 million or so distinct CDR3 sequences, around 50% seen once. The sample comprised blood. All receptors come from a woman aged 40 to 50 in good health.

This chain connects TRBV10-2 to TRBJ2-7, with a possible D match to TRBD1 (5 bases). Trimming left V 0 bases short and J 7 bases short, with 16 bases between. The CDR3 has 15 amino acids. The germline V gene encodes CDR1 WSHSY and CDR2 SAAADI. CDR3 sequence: CASSESSSGLNEQYF. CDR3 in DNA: TGCGCCAGCAGTGAGTCGAGCTCAGGGTTAAATGAGCAGTACTTC.

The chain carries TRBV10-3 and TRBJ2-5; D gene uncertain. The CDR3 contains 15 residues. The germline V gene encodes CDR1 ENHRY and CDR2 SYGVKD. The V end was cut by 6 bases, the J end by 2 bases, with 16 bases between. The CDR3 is CAIRAGQAVQETQYF. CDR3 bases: TGTGCCATCAGGGCTGGGCAGGCGGTTCAAGAGACCCAGTACTTC.

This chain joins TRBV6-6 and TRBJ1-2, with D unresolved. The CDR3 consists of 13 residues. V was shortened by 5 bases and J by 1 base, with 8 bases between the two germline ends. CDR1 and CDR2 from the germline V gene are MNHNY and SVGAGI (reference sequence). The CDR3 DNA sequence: TGTGCCAGCAGTGACGGGAATAACTATGGCTACACCTTC. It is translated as CASSDGNNYGYTF.

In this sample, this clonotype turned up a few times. The CDR3 nucleotides are TGTGCCAGCACCAGACACATCCAAGAGACCCAGTACTTC. It translates to CASTRHIQETQYF. The chain has TRBV28 and TRBJ2-5; D gene uncertain. Looked up from germline, CDR1 is MDHEN and CDR2 is SYDVKM. V lost 7 bases and J 1 base, leaving 10 bases between the germline ends. This CDR3 region has 13 residues.

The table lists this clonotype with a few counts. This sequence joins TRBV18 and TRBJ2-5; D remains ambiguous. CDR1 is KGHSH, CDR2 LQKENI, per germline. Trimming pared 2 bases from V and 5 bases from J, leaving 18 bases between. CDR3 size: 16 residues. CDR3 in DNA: TGTGCCAGCTCACCATCACCCACTTCGGCGGAGGAGACCCAGTACTTC. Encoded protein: CASSPSPTSAEETQYF.

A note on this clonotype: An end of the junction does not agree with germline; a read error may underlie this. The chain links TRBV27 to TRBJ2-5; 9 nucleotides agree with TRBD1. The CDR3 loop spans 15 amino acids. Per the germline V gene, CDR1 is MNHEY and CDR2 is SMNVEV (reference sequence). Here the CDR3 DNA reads TGTGCCAGCGGTTTATCAGGGACAGGGCGAGAGACCCAGTACTTC. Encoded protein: CASGLSGTGRETQYF.

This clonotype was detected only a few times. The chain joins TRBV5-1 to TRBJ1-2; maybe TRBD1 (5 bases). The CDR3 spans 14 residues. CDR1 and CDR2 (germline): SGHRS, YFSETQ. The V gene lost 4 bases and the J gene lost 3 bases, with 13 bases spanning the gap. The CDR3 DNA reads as TGCGCCAGCAGCCCTATGGCGGGGGACTATGGCTACACCTTC. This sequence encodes CASSPMAGDYGYTF.

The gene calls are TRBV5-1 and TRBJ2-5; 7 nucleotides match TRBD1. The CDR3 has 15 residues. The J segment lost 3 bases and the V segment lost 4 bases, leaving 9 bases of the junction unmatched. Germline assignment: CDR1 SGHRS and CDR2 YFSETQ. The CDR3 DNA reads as TGCGCCAGCAGCCAACCGGGGACAGCTGAAGAGACCCAGTACTTC. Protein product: CASSQPGTAEETQYF.

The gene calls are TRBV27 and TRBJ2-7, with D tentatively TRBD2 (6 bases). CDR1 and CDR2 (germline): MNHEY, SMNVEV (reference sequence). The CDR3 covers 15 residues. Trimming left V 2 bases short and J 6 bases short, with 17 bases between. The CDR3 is CASSLAAQGGLEQYF. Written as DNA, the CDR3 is TGTGCCAGCAGTTTAGCGGCCCAGGGAGGTCTCGAGCAGTACTTC.

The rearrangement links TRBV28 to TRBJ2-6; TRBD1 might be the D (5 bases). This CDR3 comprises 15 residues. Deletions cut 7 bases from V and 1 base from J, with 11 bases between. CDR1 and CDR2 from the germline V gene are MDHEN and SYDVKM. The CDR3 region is CASTLAGSGANVLTF. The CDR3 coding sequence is TGTGCCAGCACCTTGGCAGGGTCTGGGGCCAACGTCCTGACTTTC.

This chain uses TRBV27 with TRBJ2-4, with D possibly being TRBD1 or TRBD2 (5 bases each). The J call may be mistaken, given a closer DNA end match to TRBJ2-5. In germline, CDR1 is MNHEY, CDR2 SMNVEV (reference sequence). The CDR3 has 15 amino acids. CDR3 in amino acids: CATRDGPPFRETQYF. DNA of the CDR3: TGTGCCACCCGGGACGGTCCACCTTTTCGAGAGACCCAGTACTTC.

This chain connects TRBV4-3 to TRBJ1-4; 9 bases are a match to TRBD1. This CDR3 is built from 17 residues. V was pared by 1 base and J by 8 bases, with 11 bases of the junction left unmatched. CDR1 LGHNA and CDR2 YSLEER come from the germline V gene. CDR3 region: CASSQGQGDAVAEKLFF. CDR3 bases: TGCGCCAGCAGCCAAGGACAGGGGGACGCGGTGGCAGAAAAACTGTTTTTT.

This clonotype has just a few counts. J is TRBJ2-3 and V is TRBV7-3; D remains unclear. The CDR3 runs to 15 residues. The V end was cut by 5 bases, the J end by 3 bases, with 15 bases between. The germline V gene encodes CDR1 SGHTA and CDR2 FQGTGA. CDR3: CASSGSPPLTDTQYF. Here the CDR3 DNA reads TGTGCCAGCAGCGGATCCCCGCCCCTGACAGATACGCAGTATTTT.

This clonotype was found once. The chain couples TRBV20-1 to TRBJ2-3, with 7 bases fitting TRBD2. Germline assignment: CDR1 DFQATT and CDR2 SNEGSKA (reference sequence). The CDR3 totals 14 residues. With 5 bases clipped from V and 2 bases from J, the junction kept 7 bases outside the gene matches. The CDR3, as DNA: TGCAGTGCTCCCCCCGGGACTACCACAGATACGCAGTATTTT. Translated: CSAPPGTTTDTQYF.

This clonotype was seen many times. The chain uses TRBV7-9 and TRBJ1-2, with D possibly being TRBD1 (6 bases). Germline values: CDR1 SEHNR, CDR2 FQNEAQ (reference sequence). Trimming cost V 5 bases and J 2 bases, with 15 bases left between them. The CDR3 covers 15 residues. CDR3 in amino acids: CASSRGGHTNYGYTF. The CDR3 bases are TGTGCCAGCAGCCGAGGGGGTCATACCAACTATGGCTACACCTTC.

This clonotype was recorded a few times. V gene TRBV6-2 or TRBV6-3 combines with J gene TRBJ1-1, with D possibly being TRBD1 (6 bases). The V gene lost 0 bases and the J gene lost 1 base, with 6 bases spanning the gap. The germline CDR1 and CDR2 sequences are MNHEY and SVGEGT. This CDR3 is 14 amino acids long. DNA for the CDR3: TGTGCCAGCAGTTACTCACAGGGGAACACTGAAGCTTTCTTT. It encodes CASSYSQGNTEAFF.

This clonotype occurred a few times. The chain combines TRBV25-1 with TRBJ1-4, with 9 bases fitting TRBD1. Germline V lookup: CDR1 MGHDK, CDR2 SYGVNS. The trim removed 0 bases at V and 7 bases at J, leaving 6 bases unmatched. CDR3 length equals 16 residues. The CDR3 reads CASSEYGQGRGEKLFF. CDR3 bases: TGTGCCAGCAGTGAATACGGACAGGGGAGAGGTGAAAAACTGTTTTTT.

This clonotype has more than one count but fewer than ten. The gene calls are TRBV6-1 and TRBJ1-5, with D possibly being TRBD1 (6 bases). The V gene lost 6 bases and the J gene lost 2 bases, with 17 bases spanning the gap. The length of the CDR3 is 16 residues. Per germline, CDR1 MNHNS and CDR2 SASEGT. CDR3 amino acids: CASRGQQGPGNQPQHF. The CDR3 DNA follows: TGTGCCAGCAGGGGCCAACAGGGACCTGGCAATCAGCCCCAGCATTTT.

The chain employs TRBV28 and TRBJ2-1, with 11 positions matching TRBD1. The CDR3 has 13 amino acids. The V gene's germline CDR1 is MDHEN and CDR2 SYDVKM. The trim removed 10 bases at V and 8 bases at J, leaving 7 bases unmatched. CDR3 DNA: TGTGCCACCAGGGGGACAGGGGGGCATGAGCAGTTCTTC. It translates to CATRGTGGHEQFF. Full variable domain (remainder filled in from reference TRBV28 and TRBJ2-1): DVKVTQSSRYLVKRTGEKVFLECVQDMDHENMFWYRQDPGLGLRLIYFSYDVKMKEKGDIPEGYSVSREKKERFSLILESASTNQTSMYLCATRGTGGHEQFFGPGTRLTVL.

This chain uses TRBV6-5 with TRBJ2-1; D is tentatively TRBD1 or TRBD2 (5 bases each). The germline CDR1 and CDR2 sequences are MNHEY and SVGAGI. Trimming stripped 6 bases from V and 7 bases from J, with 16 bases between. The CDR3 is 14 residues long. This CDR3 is CASSQRGQGNEQFF. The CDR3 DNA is TGTGCCAGCAGCCAACGGGGTCAGGGAAATGAGCAGTTCTTC.

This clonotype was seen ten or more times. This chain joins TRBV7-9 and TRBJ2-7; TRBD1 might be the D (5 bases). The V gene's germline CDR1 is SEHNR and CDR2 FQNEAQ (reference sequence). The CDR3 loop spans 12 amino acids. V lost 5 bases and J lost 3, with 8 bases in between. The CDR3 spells CASSTQGYEQYF. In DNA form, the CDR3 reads TGTGCCAGCAGCACCCAGGGCTACGAGCAGTACTTC.

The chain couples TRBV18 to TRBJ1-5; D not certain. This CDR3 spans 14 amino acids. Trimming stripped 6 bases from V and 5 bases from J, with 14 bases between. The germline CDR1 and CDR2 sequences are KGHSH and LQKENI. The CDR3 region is CASSPGGSHQPQHF. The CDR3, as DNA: TGTGCCAGCTCCCCGGGAGGGTCACATCAGCCCCAGCATTTT.

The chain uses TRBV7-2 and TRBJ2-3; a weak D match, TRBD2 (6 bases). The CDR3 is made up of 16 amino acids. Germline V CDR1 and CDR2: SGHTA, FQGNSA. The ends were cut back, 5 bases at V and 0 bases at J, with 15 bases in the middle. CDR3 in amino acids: CASSPEGRTSTDTQYF. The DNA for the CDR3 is TGTGCCAGCAGCCCGGAGGGGCGGACTAGCACAGATACGCAGTATTTT.

CDR3 residues: CASSPPWGLPNYGYTF. CDR3 nucleotides: TGTGCCAGCAGCCCCCCCTGGGGCCTCCCTAACTATGGCTACACCTTC. V usage is TRBV7-2 and J usage is TRBJ1-2; perhaps TRBD1 as D (5 bases). The germline V gene encodes CDR1 SGHTA and CDR2 FQGNSA. The CDR3 runs 16 residues. V dropped 5 bases and J dropped 0 bases, with 16 bases sitting between them.

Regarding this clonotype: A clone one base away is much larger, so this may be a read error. In DNA form, the CDR3 reads TGCAGGGCTATCCGGGACAGGGGATACGAGCAGTACTTC. It encodes CRAIRDRGYEQYF. The J gene is TRBJ2-7, the V gene TRBV20-1; 10 bases match TRBD1. The CDR3 loop spans 13 amino acids. The germline gives CDR1 DFQATT, CDR2 SNEGSKA (reference sequence).

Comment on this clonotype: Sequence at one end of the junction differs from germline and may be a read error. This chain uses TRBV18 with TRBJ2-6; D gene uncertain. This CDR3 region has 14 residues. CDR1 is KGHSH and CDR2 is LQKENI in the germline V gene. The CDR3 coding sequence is TGTGCCAGCCCACCTACATCGGGGGCCAACGTCCTGACTTTC. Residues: CASPPTSGANVLTF.